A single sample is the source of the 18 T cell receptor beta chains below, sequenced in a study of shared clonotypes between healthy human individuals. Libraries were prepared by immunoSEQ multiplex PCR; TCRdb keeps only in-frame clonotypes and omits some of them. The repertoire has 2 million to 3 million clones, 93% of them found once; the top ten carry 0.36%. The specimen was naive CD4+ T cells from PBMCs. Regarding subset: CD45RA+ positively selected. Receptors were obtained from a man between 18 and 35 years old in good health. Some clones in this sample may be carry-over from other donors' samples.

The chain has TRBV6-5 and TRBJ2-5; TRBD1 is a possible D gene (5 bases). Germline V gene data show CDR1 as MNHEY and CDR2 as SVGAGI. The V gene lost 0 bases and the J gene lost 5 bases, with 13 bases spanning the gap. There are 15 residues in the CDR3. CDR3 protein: CASSYSSWTMETQYF. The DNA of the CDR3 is TGTGCCAGCAGTTACTCGAGTTGGACAATGGAGACCCAGTACTTC.

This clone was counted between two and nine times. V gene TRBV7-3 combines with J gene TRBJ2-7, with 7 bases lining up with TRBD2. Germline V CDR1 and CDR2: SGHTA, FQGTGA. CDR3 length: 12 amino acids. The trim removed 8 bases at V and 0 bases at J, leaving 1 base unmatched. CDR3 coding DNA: TGTGCCAGCGGGGACTACTCCTACGAGCAGTACTTC. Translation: CASGDYSYEQYF.

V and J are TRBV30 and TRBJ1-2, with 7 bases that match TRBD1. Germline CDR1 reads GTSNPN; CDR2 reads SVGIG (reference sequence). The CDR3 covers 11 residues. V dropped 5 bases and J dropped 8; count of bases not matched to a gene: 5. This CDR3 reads CAWGQDGGYTF. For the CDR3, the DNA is TGTGCCTGGGGACAGGACGGGGGCTACACCTTC.

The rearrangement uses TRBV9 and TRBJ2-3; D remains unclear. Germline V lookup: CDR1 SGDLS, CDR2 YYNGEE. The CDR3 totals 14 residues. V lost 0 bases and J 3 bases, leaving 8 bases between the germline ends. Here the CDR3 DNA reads TGTGCCAGCAGCGTAGCGTCCACTACAGATACGCAGTATTTT. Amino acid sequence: CASSVASTTDTQYF.

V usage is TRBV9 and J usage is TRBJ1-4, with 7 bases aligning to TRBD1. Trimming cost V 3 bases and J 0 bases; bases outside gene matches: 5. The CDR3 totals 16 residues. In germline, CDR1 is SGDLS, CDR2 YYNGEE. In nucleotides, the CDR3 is TGTGCCAGCAGCGAGAGGGGGCTTGCAACTAATGAAAAACTGTTTTTT. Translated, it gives CASSERGLATNEKLFF. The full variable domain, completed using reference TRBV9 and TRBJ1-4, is DSGVTQTPKHLITATGQRVTLRCSPRSGDLSVYWYQQSLDQGLQFLIQYYNGEERAKGNILERFSAQQFPDLHSELNLSSLELGDSALYFCASSERGLATNEKLFFGSGTQLSVL.

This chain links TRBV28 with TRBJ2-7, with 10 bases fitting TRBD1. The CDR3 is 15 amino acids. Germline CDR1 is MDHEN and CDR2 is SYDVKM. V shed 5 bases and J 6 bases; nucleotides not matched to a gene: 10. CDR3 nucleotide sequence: TGTGCCAGCAGTACATACGGGACAGGGGAACCCGAGCAGTACTTC. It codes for CASSTYGTGEPEQYF.

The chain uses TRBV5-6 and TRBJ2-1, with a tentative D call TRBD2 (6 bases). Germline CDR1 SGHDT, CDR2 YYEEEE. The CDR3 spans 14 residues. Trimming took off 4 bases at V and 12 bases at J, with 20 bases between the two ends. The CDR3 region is CASSPLRTTGGQFF. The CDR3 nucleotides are TGTGCCAGCAGCCCTCTCCGGACTACCGGTGGGCAGTTCTTC.

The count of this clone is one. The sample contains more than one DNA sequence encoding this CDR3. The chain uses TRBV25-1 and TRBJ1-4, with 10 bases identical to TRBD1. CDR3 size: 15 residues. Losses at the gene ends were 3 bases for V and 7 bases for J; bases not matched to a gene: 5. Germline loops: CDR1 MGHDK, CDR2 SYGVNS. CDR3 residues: CASSDDRGPGEKLFF. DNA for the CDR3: TGTGCCAGCAGTGATGACAGGGGGCCGGGTGAAAAACTGTTTTTT.

The CDR3 here is CASSQGTTQETQYF. CDR3 in DNA: TGTGCCAGCAGTCAAGGGACAACCCAAGAGACCCAGTACTTC. The chain joins TRBV2 to TRBJ2-5; tentatively, D is TRBD1 (6 bases). The CDR3 extends over 14 amino acids. V was clipped by 5 bases and J by 1 base, with 11 bases between them. Germline CDR1 reads SNHLY; CDR2 reads FYNNEI.

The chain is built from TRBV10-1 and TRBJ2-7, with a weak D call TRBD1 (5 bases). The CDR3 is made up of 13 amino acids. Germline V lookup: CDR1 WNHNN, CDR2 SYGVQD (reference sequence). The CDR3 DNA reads TGCGCAACCTCACCCGGCAGGGTCTACGAGCAGTACTTC. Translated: CATSPGRVYEQYF.

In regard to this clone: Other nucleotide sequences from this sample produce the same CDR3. The CDR3 coding sequence is TGTGCCAGCAGCTTCGGTGGAAATCAGCCCCAGCATTTT. It translates to CASSFGGNQPQHF. The chain links TRBV7-8 to TRBJ1-5; the D is unclear. Deletions cut 3 bases from V and 4 bases from J, with 7 bases between. There are 13 residues in the CDR3. CDR1 is SGHVS, CDR2 FQNEAQ, per germline.

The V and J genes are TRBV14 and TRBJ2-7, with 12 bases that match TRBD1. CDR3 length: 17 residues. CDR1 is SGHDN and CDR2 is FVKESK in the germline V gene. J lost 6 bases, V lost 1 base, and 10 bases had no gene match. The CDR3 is CASSQGKHWDRGPEQYF. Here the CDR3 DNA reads TGTGCCAGCAGCCAAGGAAAGCACTGGGACAGGGGGCCCGAGCAGTACTTC.

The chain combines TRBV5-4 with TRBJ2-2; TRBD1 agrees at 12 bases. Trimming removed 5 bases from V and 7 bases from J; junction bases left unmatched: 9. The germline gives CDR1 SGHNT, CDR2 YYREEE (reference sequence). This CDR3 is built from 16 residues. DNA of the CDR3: TGTGCCAGCAGGTCAACCGGGACAGGGGGCATCGGGGAGCTGTTTTTT. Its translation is CASRSTGTGGIGELFF.

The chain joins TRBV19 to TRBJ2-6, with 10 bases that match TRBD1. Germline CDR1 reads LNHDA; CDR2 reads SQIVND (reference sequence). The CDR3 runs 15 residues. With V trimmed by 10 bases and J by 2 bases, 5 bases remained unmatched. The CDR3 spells CATAGTGAGANVLTF. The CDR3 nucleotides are TGTGCCACTGCCGGGACAGGGGCTGGGGCCAACGTCCTGACTTTC.

The CDR3 DNA sequence: TGTGCCAGCAGTGAAACGGGGAATCGGCTATATGGAAACACCATATATTTT. Translation gives CASSETGNRLYGNTIYF. The genes are TRBV2 and TRBJ1-3; D is unclear. The germline gives CDR1 SNHLY, CDR2 FYNNEI. Trimming took off 2 bases at V and 3 bases at J, with 17 bases between the two ends. This CDR3 spans 17 amino acids.

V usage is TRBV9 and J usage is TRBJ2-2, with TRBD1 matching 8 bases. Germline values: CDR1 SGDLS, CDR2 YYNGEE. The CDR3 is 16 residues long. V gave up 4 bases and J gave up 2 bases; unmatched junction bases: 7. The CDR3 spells CASSPRTGLNTGELFF. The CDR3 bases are TGTGCCAGCAGCCCCCGGACAGGGCTAAACACCGGGGAGCTGTTTTTT.

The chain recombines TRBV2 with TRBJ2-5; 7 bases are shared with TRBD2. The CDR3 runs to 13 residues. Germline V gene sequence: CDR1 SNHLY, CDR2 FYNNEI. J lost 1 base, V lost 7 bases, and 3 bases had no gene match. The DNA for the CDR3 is TGTGCCAGCACCCAGCGGGGCCAAGAGACCCAGTACTTC. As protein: CASTQRGQETQYF.

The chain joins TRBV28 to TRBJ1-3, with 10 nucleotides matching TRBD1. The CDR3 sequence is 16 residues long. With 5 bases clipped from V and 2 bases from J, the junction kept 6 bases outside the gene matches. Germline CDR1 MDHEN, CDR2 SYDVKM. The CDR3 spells CASSPGTGAPGNTIYF. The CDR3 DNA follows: TGTGCCAGCAGTCCCGGGACAGGGGCCCCTGGAAACACCATATATTTT.